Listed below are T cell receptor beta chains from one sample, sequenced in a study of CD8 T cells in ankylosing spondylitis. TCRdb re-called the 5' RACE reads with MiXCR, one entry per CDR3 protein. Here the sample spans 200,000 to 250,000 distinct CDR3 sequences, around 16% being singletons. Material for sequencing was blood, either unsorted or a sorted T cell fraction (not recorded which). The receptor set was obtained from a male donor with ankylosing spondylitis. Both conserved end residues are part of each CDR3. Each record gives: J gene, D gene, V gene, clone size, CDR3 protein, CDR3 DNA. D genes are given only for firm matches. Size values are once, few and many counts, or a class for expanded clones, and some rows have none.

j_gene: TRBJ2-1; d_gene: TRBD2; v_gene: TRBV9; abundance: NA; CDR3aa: CASSVDGRVPYNEQFF; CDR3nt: TGTGCCAGCAGCGTAGACGGGAGGGTACCATACAATGAGCAGTTCTTC
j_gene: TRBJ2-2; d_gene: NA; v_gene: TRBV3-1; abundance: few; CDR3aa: CASSPRQLLTRELFF; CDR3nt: TGTGCCAGCAGCCCCCGACAGCTCTTGACACGGGAGCTGTTTTTT
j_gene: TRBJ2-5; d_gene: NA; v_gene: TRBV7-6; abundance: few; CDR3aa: CASGLSKQRHQETQYF; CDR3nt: TGTGCCAGCGGCCTCTCGAAACAGAGGCACCAAGAGACCCAGTACTTC
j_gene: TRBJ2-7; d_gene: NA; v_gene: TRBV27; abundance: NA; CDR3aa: CASSLGSGAYEQYF; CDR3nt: TGTGCCAGCAGTTTAGGTAGCGGAGCTTACGAGCAGTACTTC
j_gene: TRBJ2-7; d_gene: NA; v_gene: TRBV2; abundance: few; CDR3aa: CASRAPGTSSGFYF; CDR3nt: TGTGCCAGCAGGGCTCCCGGGACCTCTTCGGGTTTTTACTTC
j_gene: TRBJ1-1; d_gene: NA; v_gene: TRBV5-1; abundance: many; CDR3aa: CASSLEGGGSTEAFF; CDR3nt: TGCGCCAGCAGCCTCGAGGGTGGAGGAAGCACTGAAGCTTTCTTT
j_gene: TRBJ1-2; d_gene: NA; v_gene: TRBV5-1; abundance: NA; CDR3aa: CASSLEQGGGSANYGYTF; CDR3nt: TGCGCCAGCAGCTTGGAGCAGGGAGGAGGATCAGCTAACTATGGCTACACCTTC
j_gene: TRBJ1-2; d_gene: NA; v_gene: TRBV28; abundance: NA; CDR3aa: CASSFPREYGYTF; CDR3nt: TGTGCCAGCAGTTTCCCCCGCGAGTATGGCTACACCTTC
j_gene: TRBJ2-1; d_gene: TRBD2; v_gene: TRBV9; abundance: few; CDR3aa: CASSAARTSRYSNEQFF; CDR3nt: TGTGCCAGCAGCGCAGCCCGGACTAGCCGGTATAGCAATGAGCAGTTCTTC
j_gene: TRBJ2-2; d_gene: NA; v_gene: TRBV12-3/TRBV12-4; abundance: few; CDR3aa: CASSVGTNTGELFF; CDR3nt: TGTGCCAGCAGTGTGGGGACCAACACCGGGGAGCTGTTTTTT
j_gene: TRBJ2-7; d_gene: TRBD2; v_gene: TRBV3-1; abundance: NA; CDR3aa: CASSPPETSDYEQYF; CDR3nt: TGTGCCAGCAGCCCCCCAGAAACTAGCGACTACGAGCAGTACTTC
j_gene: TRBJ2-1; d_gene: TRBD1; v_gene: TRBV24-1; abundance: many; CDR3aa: CATTPSLGQDYEQFF; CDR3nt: TGTGCCACCACCCCGAGCCTCGGACAGGATTACGAGCAGTTCTTC
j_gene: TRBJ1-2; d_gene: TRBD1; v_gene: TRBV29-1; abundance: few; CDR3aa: CSALLNPGQGPGYTF; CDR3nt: TGCAGCGCCCTATTAAATCCGGGACAGGGCCCTGGCTACACCTTC